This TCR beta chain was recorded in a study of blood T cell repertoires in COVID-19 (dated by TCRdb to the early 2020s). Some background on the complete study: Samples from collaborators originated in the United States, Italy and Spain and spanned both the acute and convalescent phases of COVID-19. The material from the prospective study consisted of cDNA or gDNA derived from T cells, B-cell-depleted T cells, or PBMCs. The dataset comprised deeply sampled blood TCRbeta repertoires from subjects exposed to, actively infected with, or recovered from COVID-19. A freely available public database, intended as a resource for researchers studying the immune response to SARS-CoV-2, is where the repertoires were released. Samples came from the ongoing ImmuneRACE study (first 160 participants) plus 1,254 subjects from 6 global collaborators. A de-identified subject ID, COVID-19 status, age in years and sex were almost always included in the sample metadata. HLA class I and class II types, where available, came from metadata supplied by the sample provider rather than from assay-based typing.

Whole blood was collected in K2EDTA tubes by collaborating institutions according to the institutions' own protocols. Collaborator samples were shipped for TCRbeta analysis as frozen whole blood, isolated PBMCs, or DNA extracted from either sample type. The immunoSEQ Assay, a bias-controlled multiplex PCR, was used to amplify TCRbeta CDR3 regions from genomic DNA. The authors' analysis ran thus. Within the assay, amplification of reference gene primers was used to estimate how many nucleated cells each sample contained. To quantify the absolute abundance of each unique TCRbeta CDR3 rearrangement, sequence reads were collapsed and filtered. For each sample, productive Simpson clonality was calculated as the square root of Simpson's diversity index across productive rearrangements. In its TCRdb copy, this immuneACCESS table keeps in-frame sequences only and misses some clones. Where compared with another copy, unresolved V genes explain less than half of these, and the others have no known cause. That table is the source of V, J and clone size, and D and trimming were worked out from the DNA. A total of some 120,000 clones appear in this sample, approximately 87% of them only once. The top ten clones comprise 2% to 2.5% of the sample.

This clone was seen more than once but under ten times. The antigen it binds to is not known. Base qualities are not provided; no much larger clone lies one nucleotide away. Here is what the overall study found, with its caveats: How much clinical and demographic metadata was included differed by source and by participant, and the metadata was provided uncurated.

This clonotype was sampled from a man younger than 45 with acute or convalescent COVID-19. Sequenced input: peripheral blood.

Here the CDR3 is given as CASSETLAGGTDTQYF. The sequenced DNA: TGCGCCAGCAGTGAGACGTTAGCGGGAGGAACAGATACGCAGTATTTT. The chain joins TRBV10-1 to TRBJ2-3; 10 bases in between match TRBD2. The CDR3 sequence holds 16 residues, the cysteine and phenylalanine included. Only the CDR3 portion is preserved as DNA: 48 bases, with reading frame beginning at the first base. After removal of 2 bases from V and 3 bases from J, the junction retains 5 bases not matched to a gene. CDR1 and CDR2, per the germline V gene (reference sequence), are WNHNN and SYGVQD.